This T cell receptor beta chain appears in the sequencing data of a study of blood T cell repertoires in COVID-19 (TCRdb year 2020). Some background on the complete study: The collaborator samples originated in the United States, Italy and Spain and spanned the acute and convalescent phases of COVID-19. Nearly every sample came with metadata listing a de-identified subject ID, COVID-19 status, age in years and sex. Where available, HLA class I and class II types were obtained from metadata supplied by the sample provider rather than from assay-based typing. Samples were obtained from the ongoing ImmuneRACE study (first 160 participants) and from 1,200 or so subjects provided by 6 global collaborators. A freely available public database, intended as a resource for researchers studying the immune response to SARS-CoV-2, is where the repertoires were released. Subjects who had been exposed to COVID-19, were actively infected with it, or had recovered from it provided the deeply sampled blood TCRbeta repertoires that made up the dataset. The material from the prospective study consisted of cDNA or gDNA derived from T cells, B-cell-depleted T cells, or PBMCs.

TCRbeta CDR3 regions were amplified from genomic DNA by means of the immunoSEQ Assay, a bias-controlled multiplex PCR. The authors' pipeline ran thus. Within the assay, amplification of reference gene primers was used to estimate how many nucleated cells each sample contained. To quantify the absolute abundance of each unique TCRbeta CDR3 rearrangement, sequence reads were collapsed and filtered. For each sample, productive Simpson clonality was calculated by taking the square root of Simpson's diversity index across productive rearrangements. Sourced from immuneACCESS, this table was stored by TCRdb with only in-frame sequences that have V and J called. A share of the clones is absent; for the studies checked, an unresolved V gene accounts for under half, and the remainder has no known explanation. V, J and clone size are those of that table, while D and trimming were read from the DNA. The sample table lists approximately 480,000 clones, 89% of them with a count of one. The ten largest clones take up 0.9% of the sample.

Results and caveats for the whole study, not just this receptor: The amount of clinical and demographic metadata varied by source and participant and was provided uncurated.

From the germline V gene, CDR1 is SGHVS and CDR2 is FQNEAQ. The CDR3 has 16 amino acids, counting the end cysteine and phenylalanine. Only the CDR3 DNA is retained, 48 bases long and in frame from the first base. V loses 0 bases, J loses 0 bases, and the germline ends lie 8 bases apart. One collaborating source in Seattle enrolled patients during active infection and followed them longitudinally through the course of disease. The collaborating institutions used their own protocols to collect whole blood in K2EDTA tubes. For TCRbeta analysis, collaborator samples were shipped as frozen whole blood, as isolated PBMCs, or as DNA extracted from either sample type. In the case of this clone: It lacks a known antigen. No qualities accompany the bases; no much larger clone lies one base away.

The chain is encoded by TRBV7-8 joined to TRBJ1-4, with a weak D call of TRBD1 (5 bases match). Material for sequencing was peripheral blood. The TCR originated in a man younger than 35 with COVID-19, enrolled during active disease. The CDR3 protein is CASSLALTATNEKLFF. Read as DNA, the sequence is TGTGCCAGCAGCTTAGCCTTGACAGCAACTAATGAAAAACTGTTTTTT.